This T cell receptor (beta chain) was recorded in a study of Graves' ophthalmopathy and Graves' hyperthyroidism. Study-wide context: A follow-up of 18 months without ophthalmopathy meant that hyperthyroidism was stable.

Study-wide results and caveats: Sensitivity of under 71% and specificity of approximately 72% were achieved by the model that predicted ophthalmopathy progression. From stable hyperthyroidism, ophthalmopathy was separated by a 13-signature model with around 90% sensitivity and around 80% specificity.

RNA transcripts yielded amplified TCR beta CDR3 regions. RT-PCR in the first round used HTBI primers; a second-round multiplex PCR followed. MiXCR, run by TCRdb on the multiplex PCR reads, gives a single entry per CDR3 protein. The sample consists of about 1.2 million distinct CDR3 sequences, about 36% of them appearing once. CDR1 and CDR2 from the germline V gene are SGDLS and YYNGEE. Unmatched junction bases numbered 6, after V lost 0 bases and J lost 10 bases. CDR3 length equals 14 residues. To note about this clonotype: Its specificity is unknown.

Certain patients, namely those with other autoimmune diseases, uncontrolled infections, pregnancy or lactation, were excluded. Material: peripheral blood or thyroid tissue (not recorded which). V gene TRBV9 combines with J gene TRBJ1-1; 10 positions agree with TRBD1. The sequence came from an adult man with Graves' hyperthyroidism. In DNA form, the CDR3 reads TGTGCCAGCAGCGTAGAGGGACAGGGGTATGGAGCTTTCTTT. It encodes CASSVEGQGYGAFF.